This TCR beta chain was recorded in a study of T cells in Graves' hyperthyroidism and ophthalmopathy. Not enrolled were patients with uncontrolled infection, other autoimmune disease, pregnancy or lactation. A note on this clonotype: Antigen specificity is unknown.

The length of the CDR3 is 13 residues. The V and J ends lost 1 base and 5 bases respectively, with 9 bases between them. The germline V gene has CDR1 GTSNPN and CDR2 SVGIG (reference sequence). RNA transcripts gave rise to amplified TCR beta CDR3 regions. A set of HTBI primers served as the primers for a first-round RT-PCR of the TCR CDR3. TCRdb re-called the multiplex PCR reads with MiXCR, one entry per CDR3 protein. This sample has 640,000 or so distinct CDR3 sequences, with 12% to 15% found just once. Study-level findings and limits: Among clonotypes expanded in thyroid above 0.001, most were also found in blood.

The sequence was collected from a young woman with Graves' ophthalmopathy. The sequenced sample consisted of blood. The rearrangement uses TRBV30 and TRBJ1-5; no reliable D call. In nucleotides, the CDR3 is TGTGCCTGGAGTGGGGGTTACTATCAGCCCCAGCATTTT. Protein product: CAWSGGYYQPQHF.